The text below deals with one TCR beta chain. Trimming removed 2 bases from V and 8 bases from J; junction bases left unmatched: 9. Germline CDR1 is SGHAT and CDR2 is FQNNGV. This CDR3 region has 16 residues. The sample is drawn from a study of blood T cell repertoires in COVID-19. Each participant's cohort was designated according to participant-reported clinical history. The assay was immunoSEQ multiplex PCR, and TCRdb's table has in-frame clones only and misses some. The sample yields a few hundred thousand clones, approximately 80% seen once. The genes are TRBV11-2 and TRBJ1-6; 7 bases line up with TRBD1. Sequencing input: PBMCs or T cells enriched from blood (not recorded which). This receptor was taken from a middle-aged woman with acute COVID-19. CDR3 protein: CASSLPTGPADSPLHF. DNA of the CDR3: TGTGCCAGCAGCTTACCGACAGGGCCTGCGGATTCACCCCTCCACTTT.